The clone carrying this T cell receptor (beta chain) was counted many times. MiXCR, applied by TCRdb to the 5' RACE reads, yields one record per CDR3 protein. The table records 95,000 to 100,000 distinct CDR3 sequences, roughly a sixth of them present only once. The CDR3 is made up of 14 amino acids. These data are taken from a study of T cells of healthy individuals. V gene TRBV21-1 combines with J gene TRBJ1-4; the D call in the table, TRBD1, was not verified against the DNA. TRBV21-1 is listed as a pseudogene. The receptor was derived from a human donor in good health. DNA for the CDR3: TGTGCCAGCAGCAATCTTGGGGGAGACGAAAAACTGTTTTTT. It translates to CASSNLGGDEKLFF.